The 32 T cell receptor beta chains reported below all come from one sample, sequenced in a study of control samples from healthy donors and cancer patients. This table comes from immunoSEQ multiplex PCR, and its TCRdb copy is limited to in-frame clones, with some not included. This table holds roughly 190,000 clones. The sample taken for sequencing was blood. The source is a woman aged 30 to 39 in good health.

The chain recombines TRBV4-1 with TRBJ1-2; D gene ambiguous. Germline lookup yields CDR1 MGHRA and CDR2 YSYEKL. This CDR3 has 15 residues. V was cut by 0 bases and J by 5 bases, with 13 bases left in between. CDR3 protein: CASSQEVRAPYGYTF. The DNA of the CDR3 is TGCGCCAGCAGCCAAGAAGTGAGGGCCCCGTATGGCTACACCTTC.

The chain has TRBV18 and TRBJ1-1; a possible D gene is TRBD1 (5 bases). Germline loops: CDR1 KGHSH, CDR2 LQKENI. V was clipped by 6 bases and J by 1 base, with 18 bases between them. The CDR3 spans 16 residues. The CDR3 reads CASSPAPGLANTEAFF. The DNA for the CDR3 is TGTGCCAGCTCTCCTGCGCCGGGGCTCGCGAACACTGAAGCTTTCTTT.

The chain has TRBV27 and TRBJ2-7; weak D call: TRBD2 (6 bases). This CDR3 contains 12 residues. CDR1 and CDR2 from the germline V gene are MNHEY and SMNVEV (reference sequence). The V end was cut by 3 bases, the J end by 7 bases, with 10 bases between. The CDR3 nucleotides are TGTGCCAGCAGTTTCCACCGGGGGGAGCAGTACTTC. Protein sequence: CASSFHRGEQYF.

This chain uses TRBV28 with TRBJ1-5; the D gene is possibly TRBD1 (5 bases). V lost 8 bases, J lost 1 base, and 12 bases lay in between. This CDR3 contains 14 residues. The V gene's germline CDR1 is MDHEN and CDR2 SYDVKM. CDR3 amino acids: CASGRQTSNQPQHF. Here the CDR3 DNA reads TGTGCCAGCGGAAGACAGACGAGCAATCAGCCCCAGCATTTT.

The gene calls are TRBV7-2 and TRBJ1-4; 9 bases map to TRBD1. The CDR3 loop spans 17 amino acids. The germline CDR1 and CDR2 sequences are SGHTA and FQGNSA. The V and J ends lost 4 bases and 3 bases, in that order; junction bases with no gene match: 9. In DNA, the CDR3 is TGTGCCAGCAGCTCTGGCGTTACAGGGGGCGCTAATGAAAAACTGTTTTTT. Its translation: CASSSGVTGGANEKLFF.

This chain joins TRBV14 and TRBJ1-1, with D uncertain. The CDR3 runs 14 residues. Trimming stripped 1 base from V and 1 base from J, with 7 bases between. Germline lookup yields CDR1 SGHDN and CDR2 FVKESK. CDR3 loop: CASSQVKENTEAFF. CDR3 nucleotides: TGTGCCAGCAGCCAAGTTAAGGAGAACACTGAAGCTTTCTTT.

The chain couples TRBV6-5 to TRBJ1-5; D may be TRBD1 (6 bases). Germline V gene lookup returns CDR1 MNHEY and CDR2 SVGAGI. The CDR3 covers 12 residues. Trimming cost V 7 bases and J 5 bases, with 9 bases left between them. For the CDR3, the DNA is TGTGCCAGCAAAAGGGGGGATCAGCCCCAGCATTTT. The encoded protein is CASKRGDQPQHF.

This chain connects TRBV12-3 or TRBV12-4 to TRBJ1-5; unclear D gene. The V end was cut by 0 bases, the J end by 8 bases, with 5 bases between. The CDR3 loop spans 12 amino acids. The CDR3 sequence: CASSLAPEPQHF. CDR3 nucleotide sequence: TGTGCCAGCAGTTTAGCACCTGAGCCCCAGCATTTT.

V gene TRBV9 combines with J gene TRBJ1-5; 9 bases match TRBD1. Germline V gene data show CDR1 as SGDLS and CDR2 as YYNGEE. There are 15 residues in the CDR3. The V gene end was trimmed by 3 bases and the J gene end by 4 bases; junction bases not matched to a gene: 5. CDR3 nucleotides: TGTGCCAGCAGCGGGACAGGGGAAGAAAATCAGCCCCAGCATTTT. It codes for CASSGTGEENQPQHF. Full variable domain (remainder filled in from reference TRBV9 and TRBJ1-5): DSGVTQTPKHLITATGQRVTLRCSPRSGDLSVYWYQQSLDQGLQFLIQYYNGEERAKGNILERFSAQQFPDLHSELNLSSLELGDSALYFCASSGTGEENQPQHFGDGTRLSIL.

V and J are TRBV7-6 and TRBJ2-3; no clear D gene. V was trimmed by 6 bases and J by 4 bases, leaving 11 bases between them. Per the germline V gene, CDR1 is SGHVS and CDR2 is FNYEAQ. The CDR3 has 13 amino acids. The CDR3 DNA follows: TGTGCCAGCAGTTCGCACTTCCCAGATACGCAGTATTTT. Translating gives CASSSHFPDTQYF.

The chain is built from TRBV4-2 and TRBJ1-1; D possibly corresponds to TRBD1 (6 bases). Germline V lookup: CDR1 LGHNA, CDR2 YNFKEQ. This CDR3 is 15 amino acids long. Trimming shortened V by 2 bases and J by 0 bases, and 10 bases separated the two germline ends. This CDR3 reads CASSQIGTLNTEAFF. CDR3 sequence (DNA): TGTGCCAGCAGCCAAATTGGGACACTGAACACTGAAGCTTTCTTT.

DNA of the CDR3: TGTGCCAGACGGACCCTCCACTTT. This encodes CARRTLHF. The chain is built from TRBV5-3 and TRBJ1-6, with no clear D. TRBV5-3 is known as an ORF, though its function is uncertain. The CDR3 spans 8 residues. V was shortened by 7 bases and J by 14 bases, with 4 bases between the two germline ends.

The V and J genes are TRBV9 and TRBJ1-3; D ambiguous. This CDR3 has 15 amino acids. From germline, CDR1 is SGDLS and CDR2 YYNGEE. The ends were cut back, 0 bases at V and 0 bases at J, with 7 bases in the middle. The CDR3 nucleotides are TGTGCCAGCAGCGTAGGTACGGACTCTGGAAACACCATATATTTT. It is translated as CASSVGTDSGNTIYF.

This sequence joins TRBV12-3 or TRBV12-4 and TRBJ1-4; D ambiguous. V was cut by 5 bases and J by 4 bases, with 8 bases left in between. The CDR3 extends over 13 amino acids. CDR3 nucleotide sequence: TGTGCCAGCAGTGCCGATGTTAATGAAAAACTGTTTTTT. This encodes CASSADVNEKLFF.

The chain uses TRBV30 and TRBJ1-2; D unclear. CDR1 and CDR2 (germline): GTSNPN, SVGIG (reference sequence). Deletions cut 1 base from V and 8 bases from J, with 20 bases between. The CDR3 has 15 residues. Written as DNA, the CDR3 is TGTGCCTGGAGTGGTTCATTAAGCGGTCTCGGCGGCTACACCTTC. Encoded protein: CAWSGSLSGLGGYTF. The entire variable domain, with the rest obtained from reference TRBV30 and TRBJ1-2, is as follows: SQTIHQWPATLVQPVGSPLSLECTVEGTSNPNLYWYRQAAGRGLQLLFYSVGIGQISSEVPQNLSASRPQDRQFILSSKKLLLSDSGFYLCAWSGSLSGLGGYTFGSGTRLTVV.

The chain joins TRBV18 to TRBJ1-3; 11 nucleotides align to TRBD1. The CDR3 extends over 15 amino acids. With 5 bases clipped from V and 4 bases from J, the junction kept 4 bases outside the gene matches. The germline CDR1 and CDR2 sequences are KGHSH and LQKENI. CDR3 residues: CASSAGTGGGNTIYF. CDR3 nucleotide sequence: TGTGCCAGCTCAGCCGGGACAGGGGGAGGAAACACCATATATTTT.

The rearrangement joins TRBV24-1 to TRBJ2-3, with D hard to call. The CDR3 is 13 amino acids. With 3 bases removed from V and 2 bases from J, the gap between germline ends came to 5 bases. CDR1 and CDR2 from the germline V gene are KGHDR and SFDVKD. The chain's CDR3 is CATSDGPTDTQYF. CDR3 nucleotide sequence: TGTGCCACCAGTGATGGCCCCACAGATACGCAGTATTTT.

V and J are TRBV7-9 and TRBJ1-5; D may be TRBD1 (6 bases). This CDR3 contains 14 residues. CDR1 and CDR2 from the germline V gene are SEHNR and FQNEAQ (reference sequence). V was pared by 2 bases and J by 5 bases, with 10 bases between. The CDR3 loop is CASSLLGHDQPQHF. CDR3 DNA: TGTGCCAGCAGCTTATTGGGACACGATCAGCCCCAGCATTTT.

The rearrangement uses TRBV4-1 and TRBJ1-1, with D maybe TRBD1 (6 bases). Germline assignment: CDR1 MGHRA and CDR2 YSYEKL. V lost 0 bases to trimming and J lost 5 bases, with 10 bases between them. This CDR3 has 14 residues. The CDR3: CASSQDARGTEAFF. CDR3 DNA: TGCGCCAGCAGCCAAGACGCCAGGGGAACTGAAGCTTTCTTT.

This chain connects TRBV19 to TRBJ2-2, with no clear D. V lost 3 bases and J 8 bases, leaving 16 bases between the germline ends. This CDR3 is built from 15 residues. Germline CDR1 reads LNHDA; CDR2 reads SQIVND (reference sequence). The CDR3 DNA sequence: TGTGCCAGTAGTATCTCGGCCCAACCCCAGGGGGAGCTGTTTTTT. Translating gives CASSISAQPQGELFF. The full variable domain, completed using reference TRBV19 and TRBJ2-2, is DGGITQSPKYLFRKEGQNVTLSCEQNLNHDAMYWYRQDPGQGLRLIYYSQIVNDFQKGDIAEGYSVSREKKESFPLTVTSAQKNPTAFYLCASSISAQPQGELFFGEGSRLTVL.

The chain combines TRBV14 with TRBJ2-3; 10 positions agree with TRBD2. The J segment lost 9 bases and the V segment lost 2 bases, leaving 11 bases of the junction unmatched. The length of the CDR3 is 16 residues. CDR1 is SGHDN and CDR2 is FVKESK in the germline V gene. The CDR3 protein is CASSQSPLLAGLTQYF. The CDR3 nucleotides read TGTGCCAGCAGCCAAAGCCCTTTACTAGCGGGGTTGACGCAGTATTTT.

The chain is built from TRBV5-1 and TRBJ2-3; 7 bases match TRBD2. The CDR3 is 14 amino acids. V was pared by 6 bases and J by 0 bases, with 4 bases of the junction left unmatched. Germline V CDR1 and CDR2: SGHRS, YFSETQ. The CDR3 spells CASKRAGSTDTQYF. The CDR3 coding sequence is TGCGCCAGCAAAAGAGCGGGAAGCACAGATACGCAGTATTTT.

This chain uses TRBV19 with TRBJ2-1; D uncertain. Germline CDR1 LNHDA, CDR2 SQIVND (reference sequence). The CDR3 covers 14 residues. Trimming removed 3 bases from V and 0 bases from J, with 6 bases in between. CDR3 sequence reads: CASSIKSSYNEQFF. In DNA, the CDR3 is TGTGCCAGTAGTATTAAGAGCTCCTACAATGAGCAGTTCTTC.

This chain joins TRBV7-2 and TRBJ2-5; TRBD2 aligns across 8 bases. The CDR3 loop spans 15 amino acids. V gave up 7 bases and J gave up 1 base; unmatched junction bases: 8. Germline CDR1 SGHTA, CDR2 FQGNSA. CDR3 coding DNA: TGTGCCAGCACCCTCATAGCGGGGCTCCAAGAGACCCAGTACTTC. The encoded protein is CASTLIAGLQETQYF.

The chain combines TRBV7-2 with TRBJ2-2; no clear D gene. V was clipped by 5 bases and J by 2 bases, with 12 bases between them. Per the germline V gene, CDR1 is SGHTA and CDR2 is FQGNSA. The CDR3 totals 15 residues. The CDR3 loop reads CASSLTNSNTGELFF. The CDR3 coding sequence is TGTGCCAGCAGCCTAACTAACAGTAACACCGGGGAGCTGTTTTTT.

V and J are TRBV28 and TRBJ1-4, with 8 bases matching TRBD1. The length of the CDR3 is 15 residues. Trimming at V came to 7 bases and at J to 8 bases, leaving 12 bases not matched to a gene. Germline CDR1 and CDR2: MDHEN and SYDVKM. The CDR3 DNA sequence: TGTGCCAGCACCTCTCAACAGGGGGGTAGCGAAAAACTGTTTTTT. Its translation: CASTSQQGGSEKLFF.

The genes are TRBV7-9 and TRBJ1-2; TRBD1 matches at 8 bases. The V and J ends lost 4 bases and 9 bases, in that order; junction bases with no gene match: 4. The germline V gene has CDR1 SEHNR and CDR2 FQNEAQ (reference sequence). The CDR3 is 12 residues long. The CDR3 protein is CASSSDRESYTF. CDR3 bases: TGTGCCAGCAGCTCGGACAGGGAGAGCTACACCTTC.

V gene TRBV14 combines with J gene TRBJ1-2; D gene uncertain. Trimming stripped 1 base from V and 5 bases from J, with 11 bases between. The germline V gene encodes CDR1 SGHDN and CDR2 FVKESK. The CDR3 sequence is 14 residues long. The CDR3 DNA sequence: TGTGCCAGCAGCCAAGCCCCGGCCGTGTATGGCTACACCTTC. It yields the protein CASSQAPAVYGYTF. The variable domain in full, completed from reference TRBV14 and TRBJ1-2, reads EAGVTQFPSHSVIEKGQTVTLRCDPISGHDNLYWYRRVMGKEIKFLLHFVKESKQDESGMPNNRFLAERTGGTYSTLKVQPAELEDSGVYFCASSQAPAVYGYTFGSGTRLTVV.

The V and J genes are TRBV9 and TRBJ2-3, with no clear D. The V gene's germline CDR1 is SGDLS and CDR2 YYNGEE. CDR3 length equals 13 residues. V was pared by 0 bases and J by 4 bases, with 6 bases between. CDR3 loop: CASSVGRSDTQYF. CDR3 in DNA: TGTGCCAGCAGCGTAGGTCGGTCAGATACGCAGTATTTT.

This chain links TRBV18 with TRBJ1-6; 8 bases are a match to TRBD1. Per germline, CDR1 KGHSH and CDR2 LQKENI. This CDR3 is built from 16 residues. V lost 6 bases and J lost 7; bases outside the gene matches: 11. The CDR3 region is CASSRQGIEANSPLHF. The CDR3 DNA reads TGTGCCAGCTCCAGACAGGGGATAGAGGCCAATTCACCCCTCCACTTT.

This sequence joins TRBV9 and TRBJ1-5; D not certain. The CDR3 is 15 residues long. V was shortened by 0 bases and J by 2 bases, with 9 bases between the two germline ends. Germline CDR1 SGDLS, CDR2 YYNGEE. CDR3: CASSVAGSGNQPQHF. CDR3 nucleotide sequence: TGTGCCAGCAGCGTAGCTGGATCGGGCAATCAGCCCCAGCATTTT.

The chain recombines TRBV5-6 with TRBJ2-7; no clear D. The germline gives CDR1 SGHDT, CDR2 YYEEEE. CDR3 length: 16 amino acids. Trimming shortened V by 0 bases and J by 1 base, and 14 bases separated the two germline ends. CDR3 sequence reads: CASSLERLYQSYEQYF. CDR3 nucleotides: TGTGCCAGCAGCTTGGAGAGACTCTACCAATCCTACGAGCAGTACTTC.